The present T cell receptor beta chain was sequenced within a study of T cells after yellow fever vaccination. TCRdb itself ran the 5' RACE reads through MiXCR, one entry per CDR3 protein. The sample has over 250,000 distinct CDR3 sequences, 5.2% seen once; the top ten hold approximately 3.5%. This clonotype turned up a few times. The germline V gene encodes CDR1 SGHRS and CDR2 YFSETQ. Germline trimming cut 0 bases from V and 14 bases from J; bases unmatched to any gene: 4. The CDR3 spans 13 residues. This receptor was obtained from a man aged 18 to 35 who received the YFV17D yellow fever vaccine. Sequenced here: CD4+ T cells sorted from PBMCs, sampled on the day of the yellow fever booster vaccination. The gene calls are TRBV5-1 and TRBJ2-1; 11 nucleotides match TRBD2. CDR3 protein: CASSLEASGGKFF. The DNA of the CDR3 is TGCGCCAGCAGCTTGGAGGCTAGCGGGGGGAAGTTCTTC.